Listed below are T cell receptor beta chains from one sample, sequenced in a study of cytomegalovirus exposure and HLA in healthy donors. The protocol was immunoSEQ multiplex PCR, while the TCRdb copy is restricted to in-frame clones and leaves out a portion. The table includes about 140,000 clones, roughly 80% detected once. The specimen was PBMCs. These receptors were obtained from a woman aged 50 to 60 in good health and CMV-seropositive. Both conserved end residues are trimmed from each CDR3. Clone size is stated in some rows and not others, as once, few, many or a class when expanded.

-,TRBV7-9,ASSLADRGSYEQY
few,TRBV6-1,ASSEYGYSGNTIY
-,TRBV25-1,ASSATGVRGYT
-,TRBV30,AWSVTLAGGVGTDTQY
-,TRBV5-6,ASSLASGLVADTQY
-,TRBV28,ASGGYT
-,TRBV15,ATSSLQGTQPQH
-,TRBV9,ASSVEEVGEAF
few,TRBV11-1,ASSFLGGGYNEQF
few,TRBV10-3,AISELIRTGGPGANVLT
-,TRBV14,ASSLSGFSTDTQY
-,TRBV5-6,ASSLTTGKGY
-,TRBV9,ASSVATGRSGLGTDTQY
few,TRBV28,ASRSGTGDEQY
-,TRBV5-3,ARIGGTGNQPQH
-,TRBV18,ASSPTLAGTTYEQY
few,TRBV7-9,ASSLGGTGYLEELF
-,TRBV9,ASTPGGIGTEAF
-,TRBV28,ASSLWGRDSNQPQH
-,TRBV2,ASRNGEMNGYT